The clone carrying this T cell receptor (beta chain) was picked up one time. The assay was immunoSEQ multiplex PCR, and TCRdb's table has in-frame clones only and misses some. The table includes around 210,000 clones, roughly 80% detected once. The sample originates from a study of blood T cell repertoires in COVID-19. Enrolment of Seattle patients took place during active infection, and they were followed longitudinally. Germline CDR1 is SGHRS and CDR2 is YFSETQ. V shed 0 bases and J 4 bases; nucleotides not matched to a gene: 7. This CDR3 contains 16 residues. Sequencing used peripheral blood. J is TRBJ1-2 and V is TRBV5-1, with 9 bases that match TRBD1. This clonotype originated in a man in his 60s with COVID-19, enrolled during active disease. The CDR3 here is CASSLDGTGKGYGYTF. CDR3 DNA sequence: TGCGCCAGCAGCTTGGACGGGACAGGGAAGGGCTATGGCTACACCTTC.